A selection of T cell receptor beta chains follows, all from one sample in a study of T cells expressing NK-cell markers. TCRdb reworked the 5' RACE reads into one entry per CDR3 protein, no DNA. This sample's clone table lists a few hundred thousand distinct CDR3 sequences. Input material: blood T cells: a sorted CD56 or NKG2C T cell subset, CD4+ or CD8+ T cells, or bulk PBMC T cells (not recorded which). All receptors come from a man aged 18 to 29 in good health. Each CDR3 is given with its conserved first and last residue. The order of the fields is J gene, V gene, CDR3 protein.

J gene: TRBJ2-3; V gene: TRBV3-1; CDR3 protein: CASSIYPDVDTQYF
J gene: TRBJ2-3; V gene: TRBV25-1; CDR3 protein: CASTANTDTQYF
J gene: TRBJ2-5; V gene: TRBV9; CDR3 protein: CASSVAVGGTKQETQYF
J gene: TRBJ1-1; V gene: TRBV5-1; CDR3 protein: CASSERTEAFF
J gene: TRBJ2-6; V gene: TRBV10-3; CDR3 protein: CATAPGTSGANVLTF
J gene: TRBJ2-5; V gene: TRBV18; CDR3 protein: CASSPPLGLAGLQETQYF
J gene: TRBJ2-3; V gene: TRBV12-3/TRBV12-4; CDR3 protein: CASSTGPDTQYF
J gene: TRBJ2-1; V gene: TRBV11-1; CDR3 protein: CASSLEGLPNEQFF
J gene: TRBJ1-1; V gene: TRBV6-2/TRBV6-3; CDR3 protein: CAIGRRNTEAFF
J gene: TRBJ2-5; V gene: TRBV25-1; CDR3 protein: CASSESQGTLRETQYF
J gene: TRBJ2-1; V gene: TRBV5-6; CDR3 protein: CASTRWEGSPNNEQFF
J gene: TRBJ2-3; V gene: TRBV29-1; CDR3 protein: CSVVPRFTDTQYF
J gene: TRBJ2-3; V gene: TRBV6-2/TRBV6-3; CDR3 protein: CASSYPGTPMQYF
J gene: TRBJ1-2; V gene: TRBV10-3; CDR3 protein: CAIDEQGANGYTF
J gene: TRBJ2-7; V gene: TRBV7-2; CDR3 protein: CASSLPHYEQYF
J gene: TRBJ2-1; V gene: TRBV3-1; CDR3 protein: CASSPSPGAGGNEQFF
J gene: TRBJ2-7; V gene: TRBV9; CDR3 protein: CASSPRGTSGYHEQYF
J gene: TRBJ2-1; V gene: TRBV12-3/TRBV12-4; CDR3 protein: CASSPLIRNFEQFF
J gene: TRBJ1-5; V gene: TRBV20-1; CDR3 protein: CSARRPAHSNQPQHF
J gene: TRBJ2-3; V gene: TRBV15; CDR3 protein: CATSSITQGGSLDTQYF